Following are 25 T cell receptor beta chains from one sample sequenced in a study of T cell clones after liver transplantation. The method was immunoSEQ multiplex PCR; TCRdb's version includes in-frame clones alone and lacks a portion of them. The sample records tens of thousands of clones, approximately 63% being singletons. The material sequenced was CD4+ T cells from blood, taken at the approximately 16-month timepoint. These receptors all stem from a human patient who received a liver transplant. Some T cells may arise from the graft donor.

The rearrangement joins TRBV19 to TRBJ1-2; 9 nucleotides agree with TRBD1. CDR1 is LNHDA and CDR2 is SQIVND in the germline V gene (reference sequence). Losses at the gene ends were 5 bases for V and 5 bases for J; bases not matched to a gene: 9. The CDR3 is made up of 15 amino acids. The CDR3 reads CASSLPGQGGYGYTF. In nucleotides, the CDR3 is TGTGCCAGTAGTCTTCCGGGACAGGGAGGGTATGGCTACACCTTC.

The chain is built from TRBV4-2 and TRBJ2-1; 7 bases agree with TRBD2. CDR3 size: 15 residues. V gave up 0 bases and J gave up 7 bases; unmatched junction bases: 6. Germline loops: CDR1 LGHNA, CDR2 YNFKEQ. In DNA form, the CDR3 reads TGTGCCAGCAGCCAAGATGGGAGGGTCGGGAATGAGCAGTTCTTC. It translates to CASSQDGRVGNEQFF.

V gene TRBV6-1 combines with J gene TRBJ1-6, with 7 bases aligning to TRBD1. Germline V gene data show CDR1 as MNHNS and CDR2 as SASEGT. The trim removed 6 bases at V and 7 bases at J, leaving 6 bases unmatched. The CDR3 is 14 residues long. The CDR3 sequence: CASSRTGGNSPLHF. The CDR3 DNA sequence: TGTGCCAGCAGCCGGACAGGCGGGAATTCACCCCTCCACTTT.

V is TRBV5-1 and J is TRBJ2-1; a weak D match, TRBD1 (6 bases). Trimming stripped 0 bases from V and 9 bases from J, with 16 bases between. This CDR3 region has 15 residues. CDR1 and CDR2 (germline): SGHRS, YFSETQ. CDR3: CASSLVQGSHVEQFF. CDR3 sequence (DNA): TGCGCCAGCAGCTTGGTACAGGGATCGCATGTTGAGCAGTTCTTC.

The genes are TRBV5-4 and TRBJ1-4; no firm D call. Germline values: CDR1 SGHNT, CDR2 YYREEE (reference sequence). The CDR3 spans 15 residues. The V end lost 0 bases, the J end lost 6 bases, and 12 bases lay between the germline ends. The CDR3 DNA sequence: TGTGCCAGCAGCTTGGAGGGCAGGATGGATGAAAAACTGTTTTTT. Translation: CASSLEGRMDEKLFF.

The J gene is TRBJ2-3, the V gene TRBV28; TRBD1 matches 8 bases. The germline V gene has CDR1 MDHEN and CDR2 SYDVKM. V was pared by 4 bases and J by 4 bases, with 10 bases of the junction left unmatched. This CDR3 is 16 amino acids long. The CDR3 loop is CASSSGRTGNPDTQYF. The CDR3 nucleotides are TGTGCCAGCAGTTCGGGACGGACAGGGAACCCAGATACGCAGTATTTT.

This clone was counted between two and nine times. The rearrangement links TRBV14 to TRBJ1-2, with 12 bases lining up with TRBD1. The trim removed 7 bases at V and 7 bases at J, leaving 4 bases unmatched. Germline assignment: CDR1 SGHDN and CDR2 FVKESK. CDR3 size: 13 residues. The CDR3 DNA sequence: TGTGCCAGCACCCGGGACAGGGGGCTTGGCTACACCTTC. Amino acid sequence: CASTRDRGLGYTF.

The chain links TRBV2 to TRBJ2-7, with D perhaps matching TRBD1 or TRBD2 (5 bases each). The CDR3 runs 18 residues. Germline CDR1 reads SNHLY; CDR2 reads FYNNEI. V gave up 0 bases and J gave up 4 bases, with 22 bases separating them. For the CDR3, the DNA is TGTGCCAGCAGTGAAGCCGGAAACACCGGGGCCCACAAATACGAGCAGTACTTC. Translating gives CASSEAGNTGAHKYEQYF.

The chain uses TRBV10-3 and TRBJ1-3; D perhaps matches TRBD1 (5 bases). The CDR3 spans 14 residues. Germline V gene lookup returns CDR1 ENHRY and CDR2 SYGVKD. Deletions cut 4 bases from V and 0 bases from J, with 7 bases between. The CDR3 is CAISGDPSGNTIYF. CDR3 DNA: TGTGCCATCAGTGGGGACCCCTCTGGAAACACCATATATTTT.

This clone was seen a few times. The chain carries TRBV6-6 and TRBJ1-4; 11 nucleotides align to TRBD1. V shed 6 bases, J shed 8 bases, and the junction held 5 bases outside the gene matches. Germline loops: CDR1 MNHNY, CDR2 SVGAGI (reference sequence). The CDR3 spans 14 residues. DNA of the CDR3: TGTGCCAGCAGCCGGGGACAGGGGGTCGAAAAACTGTTTTTT. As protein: CASSRGQGVEKLFF.

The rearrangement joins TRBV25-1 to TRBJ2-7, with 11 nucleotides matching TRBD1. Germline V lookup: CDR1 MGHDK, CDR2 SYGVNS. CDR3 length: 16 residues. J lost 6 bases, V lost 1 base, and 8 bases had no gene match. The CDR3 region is CASSESGRTGGGEQYF. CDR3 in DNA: TGTGCCAGCAGTGAATCCGGGAGGACAGGGGGCGGCGAGCAGTACTTC.

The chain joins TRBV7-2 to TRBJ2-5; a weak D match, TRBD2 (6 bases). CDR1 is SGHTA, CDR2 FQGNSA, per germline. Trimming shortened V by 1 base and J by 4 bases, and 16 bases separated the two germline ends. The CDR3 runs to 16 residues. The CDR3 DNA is TGTGCCAGCAGCTTAGAGGCGGCTAGCGCCATAGAGACCCAGTACTTC. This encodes CASSLEAASAIETQYF. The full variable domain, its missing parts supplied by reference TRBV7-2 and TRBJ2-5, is GAGVSQSPSNKVTEKGKDVELRCDPISGHTALYWYRQSLGQGLEFLIYFQGNSAPDKSGLPSDRFSAERTGGSVSTLTIQRTQQEDSAVYLCASSLEAASAIETQYFGPGTRLLVL.

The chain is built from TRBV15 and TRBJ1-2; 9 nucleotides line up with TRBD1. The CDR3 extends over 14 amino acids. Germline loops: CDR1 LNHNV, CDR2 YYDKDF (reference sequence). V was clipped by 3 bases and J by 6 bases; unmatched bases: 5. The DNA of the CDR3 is TGTGCCACCAGCAGGAGGGACAGGGAAGATGGCTACACCTTC. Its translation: CATSRRDREDGYTF.

For the CDR3, the DNA is TGTGCCAGCAGGGATACAGGGAATCAGCCCCAGCATTTT. Translating it yields CASRDTGNQPQHF. This chain uses TRBV28 with TRBJ1-5, with TRBD1 as a possible D gene (6 bases). In germline, CDR1 is MDHEN, CDR2 SYDVKM. V lost 6 bases and J lost 4, with 10 bases in between. The CDR3 has 13 residues.

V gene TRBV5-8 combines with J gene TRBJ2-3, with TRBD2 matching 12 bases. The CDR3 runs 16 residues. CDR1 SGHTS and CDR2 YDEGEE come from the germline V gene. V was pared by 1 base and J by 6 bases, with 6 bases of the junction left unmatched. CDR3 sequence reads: CASSLQLAGGWDTQYF. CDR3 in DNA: TGTGCCAGCAGCTTGCAACTAGCGGGGGGTTGGGATACGCAGTATTTT.

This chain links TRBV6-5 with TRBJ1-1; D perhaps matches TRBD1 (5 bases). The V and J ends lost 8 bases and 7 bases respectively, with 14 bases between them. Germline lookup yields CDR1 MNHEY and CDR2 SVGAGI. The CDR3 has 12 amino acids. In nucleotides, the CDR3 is TGTGCCAGCGGCGAATCACAGGTTGAAGCTTTCTTT. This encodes CASGESQVEAFF.

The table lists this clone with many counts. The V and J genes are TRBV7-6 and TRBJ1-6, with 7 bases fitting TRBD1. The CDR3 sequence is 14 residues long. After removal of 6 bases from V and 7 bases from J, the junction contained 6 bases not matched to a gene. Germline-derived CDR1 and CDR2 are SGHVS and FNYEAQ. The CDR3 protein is CASREGQINSPLHF. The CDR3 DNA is TGTGCCAGCAGAGAGGGACAGATCAATTCACCCCTCCACTTT. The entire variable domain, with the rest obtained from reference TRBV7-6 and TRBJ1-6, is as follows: GAGVSQSPRYKVTKRGQDVALRCDPISGHVSLYWYRQALGQGPEFLTYFNYEAQQDKSGLPNDRFSAERPEGSISTLTIQRTEQRDSAMYRCASREGQINSPLHFGNGTRLTVT.

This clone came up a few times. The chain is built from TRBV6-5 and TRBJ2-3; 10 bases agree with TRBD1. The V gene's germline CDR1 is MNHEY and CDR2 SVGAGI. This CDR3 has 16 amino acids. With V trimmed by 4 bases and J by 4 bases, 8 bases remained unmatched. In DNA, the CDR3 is TGTGCCAGCAGTTTAGATGTGACAGGGGGCGCAGATACGCAGTATTTT. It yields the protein CASSLDVTGGADTQYF.

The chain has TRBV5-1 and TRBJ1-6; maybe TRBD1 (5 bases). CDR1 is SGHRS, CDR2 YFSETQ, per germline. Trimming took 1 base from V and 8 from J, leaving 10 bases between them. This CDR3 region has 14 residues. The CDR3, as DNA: TGCGCCAGCAGCTTGTTATCCAGGGATTCACCCCTCCACTTT. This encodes CASSLLSRDSPLHF.

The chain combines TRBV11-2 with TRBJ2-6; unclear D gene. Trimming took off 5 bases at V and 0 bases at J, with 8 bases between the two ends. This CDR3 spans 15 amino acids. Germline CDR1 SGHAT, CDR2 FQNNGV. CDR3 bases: TGTGCCAGCAGCCTCGACATCTCTGGGGCCAACGTCCTGACTTTC. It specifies CASSLDISGANVLTF. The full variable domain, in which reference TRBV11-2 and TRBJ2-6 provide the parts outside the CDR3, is EAGVAQSPRYKIIEKRQSVAFWCNPISGHATLYWYQQILGQGPKLLIQFQNNGVVDDSQLPKDRFSAERLKGVDSTLKIQPAKLEDSAVYLCASSLDISGANVLTFGAGSRLTVL.

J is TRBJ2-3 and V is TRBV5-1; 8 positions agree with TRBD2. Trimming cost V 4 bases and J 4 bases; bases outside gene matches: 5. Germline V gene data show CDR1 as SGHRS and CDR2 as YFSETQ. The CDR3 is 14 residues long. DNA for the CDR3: TGCGCCAGCAGCCTGGGACTAGGGTCAGATACGCAGTATTTT. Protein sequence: CASSLGLGSDTQYF. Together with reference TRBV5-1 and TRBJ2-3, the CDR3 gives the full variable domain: KAGVTQTPRYLIKTRGQQVTLSCSPISGHRSVSWYQQTPGQGLQFLFEYFSETQRNKGNFPGRFSGRQFSNSRSEMNVSTLELGDSALYLCASSLGLGSDTQYFGPGTRLTVL.

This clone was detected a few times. CDR3 bases: TGTGCCAGCAGCTTAGCCGGGGGCAGTCTCGCAGATACGCAGTATTTT. It yields the protein CASSLAGGSLADTQYF. The chain uses TRBV7-6 and TRBJ2-3, with D possibly called TRBD1 or TRBD2 (6 bases each). This CDR3 spans 16 amino acids. V lost 0 bases and J lost 4, with 14 bases in between. CDR1 SGHVS and CDR2 FNYEAQ come from the germline V gene.

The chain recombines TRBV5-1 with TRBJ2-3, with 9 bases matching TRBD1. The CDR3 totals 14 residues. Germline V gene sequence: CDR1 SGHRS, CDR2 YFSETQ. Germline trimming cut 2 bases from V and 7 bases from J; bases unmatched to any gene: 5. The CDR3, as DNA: TGCGCCAGCAGCTTTACGGGACAGGGAAATACGCAGTATTTT. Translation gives CASSFTGQGNTQYF.

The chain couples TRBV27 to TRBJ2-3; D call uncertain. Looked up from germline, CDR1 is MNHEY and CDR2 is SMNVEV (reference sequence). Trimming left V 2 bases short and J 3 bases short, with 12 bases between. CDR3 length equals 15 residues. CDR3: CASSLGESATDTQYF. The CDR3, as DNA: TGTGCCAGCAGTTTAGGGGAATCGGCAACAGATACGCAGTATTTT.

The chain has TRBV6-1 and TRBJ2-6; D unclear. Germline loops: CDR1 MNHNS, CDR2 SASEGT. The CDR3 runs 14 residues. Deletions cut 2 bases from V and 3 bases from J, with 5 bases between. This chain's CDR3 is CASSELFGANVLTF. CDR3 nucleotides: TGTGCCAGCAGTGAACTTTTTGGGGCCAACGTCCTGACTTTC.